This T cell receptor (beta chain) derives from a study of PD-1 blockade in classical Hodgkin lymphoma. This table comes from immunoSEQ multiplex PCR, and its TCRdb copy is limited to in-frame clones, with some not included. The repertoire holds about 90,000 clones, over 75% seen once, with 2.5% to 3.5% in the top ten. Specified time point: cycle 4 day 1 (C4D1), after 5 to 7 weeks of nivolumab. In every patient, relapse followed autologous stem cell transplantation, while exposure to brentuximab vedotin differed. The CDR3 sequence is 14 residues long. The V end lost 4 bases, the J end lost 7 bases, and 16 bases lay between the germline ends. The germline V gene encodes CDR1 SGHVS and CDR2 FQNEAQ.

The receptor comes from a human donor with classical Hodgkin lymphoma. Sequencing used peripheral blood mononuclear cells (PBMCs), obtained before the fourth cycle of nivolumab. The chain is built from TRBV7-8 and TRBJ1-2; unclear D gene. CDR3 in DNA: TGTGCCAGCAGCTCTCTCCGGAACAATTTTGGCTACACCTTC. Amino acids: CASSSLRNNFGYTF.